The 32 T cell receptor beta chains below were found in one sample sequenced in a study of cytotoxic CD8 clonotypes in ibrutinib-treated CLL. TCRdb's table, derived via immunoSEQ multiplex PCR, lists solely in-frame clones and lacks some. The sample gives over 100,000 clones, 70% to 90% of which show up once; over 2% is in the top ten. Material: PBMCs, obtained after 24 months of ibrutinib treatment. These receptors all stem from a human donor with chronic lymphocytic leukemia.

The chain recombines TRBV18 with TRBJ1-2, with D uncertain. The CDR3 is 13 residues long. Germline V gene sequence: CDR1 KGHSH, CDR2 LQKENI. V dropped 2 bases and J dropped 4 bases, with 8 bases sitting between them. CDR3 nucleotide sequence: TGTGCCAGCTCACCAGTAATTGGCTATGGCTACACCTTC. Amino acid sequence: CASSPVIGYGYTF. The full variable domain, with the rest looked up from reference TRBV18 and TRBJ1-2, is NAGVMQNPRHLVRRRGQEARLRCSPMKGHSHVYWYRQLPEEGLKFMVYLQKENIIDESGMPKERFSAEFPKEGPSILRIQQVVRGDSAAYFCASSPVIGYGYTFGSGTRLTVV.

The genes are TRBV7-2 and TRBJ2-3; 10 nucleotides line up with TRBD2. Germline loops: CDR1 SGHTA, CDR2 FQGNSA. V trimming: 2 bases; J trimming: 3 bases; junction bases outside the gene matches: 11. The CDR3 is made up of 18 amino acids. CDR3 sequence: CASSLTASGGGLTDTQYF. CDR3 sequence (DNA): TGTGCCAGCAGCTTAACCGCTAGCGGGGGAGGGTTAACAGATACGCAGTATTTT. The complete variable domain, with remaining parts taken from reference TRBV7-2 and TRBJ2-3, reads GAGVSQSPSNKVTEKGKDVELRCDPISGHTALYWYRQSLGQGLEFLIYFQGNSAPDKSGLPSDRFSAERTGGSVSTLTIQRTQQEDSAVYLCASSLTASGGGLTDTQYFGPGTRLTVL.

The rearrangement uses TRBV6-5 and TRBJ2-7; D perhaps matches TRBD1 (6 bases). The CDR3 spans 15 residues. V was shortened by 0 bases and J by 3 bases, with 12 bases between the two germline ends. Germline V gene data show CDR1 as MNHEY and CDR2 as SVGAGI. CDR3 loop: CASSYSIGTLYEQYF. The CDR3 DNA reads TGTGCCAGCAGTTACTCGATCGGGACACTCTACGAGCAGTACTTC.

The chain joins TRBV6-6 to TRBJ2-6, with D unclear. V was shortened by 4 bases and J by 0 bases, with 10 bases between the two germline ends. This CDR3 comprises 16 residues. Germline assignment: CDR1 MNHNY and CDR2 SVGAGI (reference sequence). The CDR3 sequence is CASSFDPTSGANVLTF. CDR3 coding DNA: TGTGCCAGCAGTTTTGATCCGACCTCTGGGGCCAACGTCCTGACTTTC.

The chain joins TRBV12-5 to TRBJ2-5; 13 bases map to TRBD2. J was trimmed by 5 bases and V by 7 bases; bases with no gene match: 10. This CDR3 is built from 16 residues. Germline-derived CDR1 and CDR2 are LGHNT and FRNRAP. The CDR3 loop reads CASALRTSGGGETQYF. The CDR3 nucleotides are TGTGCTAGTGCTCTCCGGACTAGCGGGGGAGGCGAGACCCAGTACTTC.

The chain joins TRBV5-1 to TRBJ2-7, with TRBD1 matching 9 bases. The germline CDR1 and CDR2 sequences are SGHRS and YFSETQ. The ends lost 8 bases at V and 3 bases at J; junction bases unmatched: 6. CDR3 length: 13 amino acids. The CDR3 region is CASGTGFGYEQYF. The CDR3 coding sequence is TGCGCCAGTGGGACAGGGTTCGGCTACGAGCAGTACTTC. Filled out from reference TRBV5-1 and TRBJ2-7, the complete variable domain reads KAGVTQTPRYLIKTRGQQVTLSCSPISGHRSVSWYQQTPGQGLQFLFEYFSETQRNKGNFPGRFSGRQFSNSRSEMNVSTLELGDSALYLCASGTGFGYEQYFGPGTRLTVT.

The chain recombines TRBV19 with TRBJ1-5; the match to TRBD1 covers 7 bases. The CDR3 totals 15 residues. Per the germline V gene, CDR1 is LNHDA and CDR2 is SQIVND (reference sequence). V lost 6 bases, J lost 2 bases, and 7 bases stayed unmatched. The CDR3 region has the DNA TGTGCCAGTAGGACAGGGTGGGACGGCAATCAGCCCCAGCATTTT. Amino acid sequence: CASRTGWDGNQPQHF.

This sequence joins TRBV4-2 and TRBJ1-2; D may be TRBD1 (5 bases). The CDR3 is 15 residues long. Trimming shortened V by 0 bases and J by 2 bases, and 10 bases separated the two germline ends. Germline lookup yields CDR1 LGHNA and CDR2 YNFKEQ. CDR3 amino acids: CASSQEGGKNYGYTF. The CDR3 DNA reads as TGTGCCAGCAGCCAAGAGGGGGGGAAGAACTATGGCTACACCTTC.

The V call is TRBV7-9, the J call TRBJ1-4; perhaps TRBD1 as D (5 bases). Trimming shortened V by 5 bases and J by 5 bases, and 18 bases separated the two germline ends. The CDR3 is 16 amino acids. Germline CDR1 is SEHNR and CDR2 is FQNEAQ (reference sequence). The CDR3 reads CASSRSRAGRNEKLFF. The CDR3 DNA is TGTGCCAGCAGCCGAAGCCGGGCAGGGCGCAATGAAAAACTGTTTTTT.

J is TRBJ1-2 and V is TRBV2; D is undetermined. In germline, CDR1 is SNHLY, CDR2 FYNNEI. The length of the CDR3 is 12 residues. Trimming stripped 6 bases from V and 4 bases from J, with 9 bases between. The CDR3, as DNA: TGTGCCAGCAGAACGGAGTTCTATGGCTACACCTTC. Its translation: CASRTEFYGYTF.

This clone showed up just a few times. The chain is built from TRBV30 and TRBJ1-5; D is ambiguous. The CDR3 covers 13 residues. The germline V and J ends were trimmed by 3 bases and 4 bases, with 10 bases remaining between them. The germline gives CDR1 GTSNPN, CDR2 SVGIG (reference sequence). The chain's CDR3 is CAWSPGGNQPQHF. The CDR3 DNA reads as TGTGCCTGGAGCCCCGGAGGGAATCAGCCCCAGCATTTT.

The chain has TRBV28 and TRBJ1-2, with unresolved D. Trimming left V 6 bases short and J 0 bases short, with 11 bases between. Looked up from germline, CDR1 is MDHEN and CDR2 is SYDVKM. The CDR3 consists of 14 residues. The CDR3 DNA reads as TGTGCCAGCAGCCCCCTGCTAACTAACTATGGCTACACCTTC. Its protein product is CASSPLLTNYGYTF.

The V gene is TRBV15, the J gene TRBJ2-3, with D possibly matching TRBD2 (5 bases). Germline loops: CDR1 LNHNV, CDR2 YYDKDF (reference sequence). V lost 8 bases, J lost 3 bases, and 15 bases lay in between. The CDR3 has 14 amino acids. In nucleotides, the CDR3 is TGTGCCACCGGAGCGGATAGGTCGACAGATACGCAGTATTTT. It encodes CATGADRSTDTQYF.

J is TRBJ2-7 and V is TRBV7-8; TRBD1 matches at 7 bases. The CDR3 is 14 amino acids. The J segment lost 0 bases and the V segment lost 4 bases, leaving 3 bases of the junction unmatched. Germline-derived CDR1 and CDR2 are SGHVS and FQNEAQ. CDR3 sequence reads: CASSSRTGSYEQYF. DNA of the CDR3: TGTGCCAGCAGCTCCAGGACAGGCTCCTACGAGCAGTACTTC.

The rearrangement links TRBV2 to TRBJ2-5; maybe TRBD1 (6 bases). The CDR3 totals 16 residues. Trimming took 5 bases from V and 1 from J, leaving 17 bases between them. Germline V gene data show CDR1 as SNHLY and CDR2 as FYNNEI. CDR3 coding DNA: TGTGCCAGCAGTCCGACAGGAAGGGCGTCCCAAGAGACCCAGTACTTC. Translated, it gives CASSPTGRASQETQYF.

The table lists this clone with a count of one. J is TRBJ1-6 and V is TRBV5-1, with a tentative D call TRBD1 (5 bases). CDR3 length equals 13 residues. Between the trimmed V and J ends, which lost 7 bases and 8 bases, there was a span of 13 bases. Germline V gene sequence: CDR1 SGHRS, CDR2 YFSETQ. CDR3 amino acids: CASSFQGDSPLHF. The CDR3 DNA follows: TGCGCCAGCTCCTTCCAGGGTGATTCACCCCTCCACTTT. Using reference TRBV5-1 and TRBJ1-6 for the parts outside the CDR3, the full variable domain is KAGVTQTPRYLIKTRGQQVTLSCSPISGHRSVSWYQQTPGQGLQFLFEYFSETQRNKGNFPGRFSGRQFSNSRSEMNVSTLELGDSALYLCASSFQGDSPLHFGNGTRLTVT.

The CDR3 DNA follows: TGTGCCAGCAGCCCCGGGACTACCAGGACCGGGGAGCTGTTTTTT. This encodes CASSPGTTRTGELFF. This rearrangement joins TRBV7-9 to TRBJ2-2; 7 nucleotides match TRBD2. Trimming cost V 5 bases and J 5 bases; bases outside gene matches: 8. The CDR3 loop spans 15 amino acids. Germline CDR1 reads SEHNR; CDR2 reads FQNEAQ (reference sequence). The full variable domain, completed using reference TRBV7-9 and TRBJ2-2, is DTGVSQNPRHKITKRGQNVTFRCDPISEHNRLYWYRQTLGQGPEFLTYFQNEAQLEKSRLLSDRFSAERPKGSFSTLEIQRTEQGDSAMYLCASSPGTTRTGELFFGEGSRLTVL.

The chain uses TRBV9 and TRBJ2-1; D is possibly TRBD2 (7 bases). The CDR3 contains 15 residues. The germline gives CDR1 SGDLS, CDR2 YYNGEE. Trimming cost V 0 bases and J 6 bases, with 13 bases left between them. CDR3 in amino acids: CASSVVTGGRNEQFF. The CDR3 bases are TGTGCCAGCAGCGTAGTAACGGGGGGCCGCAATGAGCAGTTCTTC.

The chain employs TRBV28 and TRBJ2-1; D gene uncertain. V lost 3 bases and J 4 bases, leaving 1 base between the germline ends. Germline V gives CDR1 MDHEN, CDR2 SYDVKM. This CDR3 is built from 11 residues. The CDR3 DNA is TGTGCCAGCAGTTTTTACAATGAGCAGTTCTTC. As protein: CASSFYNEQFF. Looking up the rest from reference TRBV28 and TRBJ2-1 gives the full variable domain: DVKVTQSSRYLVKRTGEKVFLECVQDMDHENMFWYRQDPGLGLRLIYFSYDVKMKEKGDIPEGYSVSREKKERFSLILESASTNQTSMYLCASSFYNEQFFGPGTRLTVL.

The V call is TRBV27, the J call TRBJ2-1; D might be TRBD2 (6 bases). V gave up 2 bases and J gave up 7 bases, with 12 bases separating them. CDR3 length equals 14 residues. Germline CDR1 and CDR2: MNHEY and SMNVEV (reference sequence). CDR3 sequence reads: CASSLRGLQNEQFF. DNA for the CDR3: TGTGCCAGCAGTTTAAGGGGACTCCAAAATGAGCAGTTCTTC.

This rearrangement joins TRBV9 to TRBJ2-3, with 7 bases fitting TRBD2. The CDR3 contains 15 residues. With V trimmed by 1 base and J by 3 bases, 5 bases remained unmatched. CDR1 SGDLS and CDR2 YYNGEE come from the germline V gene. The CDR3 sequence: CASSVSGGRTDTQYF. In DNA form, the CDR3 reads TGTGCCAGCAGCGTATCAGGCGGGAGAACAGATACGCAGTATTTT.

The chain is built from TRBV4-1 and TRBJ1-4, with D uncertain. The germline V and J ends were trimmed by 2 bases and 8 bases, with 6 bases remaining between them. Germline CDR1 MGHRA, CDR2 YSYEKL. The CDR3 covers 12 residues. The CDR3 reads CASSQIEEKLFF. In DNA form, the CDR3 reads TGCGCCAGCAGCCAAATCGAGGAAAAACTGTTTTTT.

V gene TRBV29-1 combines with J gene TRBJ1-1; TRBD1 is a possible D gene (6 bases). Germline CDR1 SQVTM, CDR2 ANQGSEA. Trimming took off 0 bases at V and 0 bases at J, with 8 bases between the two ends. This CDR3 region has 14 residues. The CDR3 loop is CSVEDPGVNTEAFF. In nucleotides, the CDR3 is TGCAGCGTTGAAGACCCAGGGGTGAACACTGAAGCTTTCTTT.

The chain is built from TRBV27 and TRBJ1-1, with TRBD1 matching 8 bases. This CDR3 spans 16 amino acids. Germline values: CDR1 MNHEY, CDR2 SMNVEV (reference sequence). V gave up 2 bases and J gave up 0 bases; unmatched junction bases: 5. The DNA of the CDR3 is TGTGCCAGCAGTTTAGGGTCGGACAGGGTGAACACTGAAGCTTTCTTT. Translation: CASSLGSDRVNTEAFF.

The chain couples TRBV7-2 to TRBJ2-1; D is tentatively TRBD1 or TRBD2 (5 bases each). Trimming left V 1 base short and J 2 bases short, with 12 bases between. The CDR3 is 16 residues long. Per germline, CDR1 SGHTA and CDR2 FQGNSA. CDR3 nucleotides: TGTGCCAGCAGCTTAGTGGGGGAGCCTACCTACAATGAGCAGTTCTTC. Translating it yields CASSLVGEPTYNEQFF. Supplemented by reference TRBV7-2 and TRBJ2-1, the full variable domain reads GAGVSQSPSNKVTEKGKDVELRCDPISGHTALYWYRQSLGQGLEFLIYFQGNSAPDKSGLPSDRFSAERTGGSVSTLTIQRTQQEDSAVYLCASSLVGEPTYNEQFFGPGTRLTVL.

This chain joins TRBV10-3 and TRBJ1-5; D may be TRBD1 (6 bases). The CDR3 has 13 amino acids. Germline CDR1 is ENHRY and CDR2 is SYGVKD. V lost 6 bases and J lost 4, with 10 bases in between. CDR3 nucleotides: TGTGCCATCAGAACAGGGCCGAATCAGCCCCAGCATTTT. Translated: CAIRTGPNQPQHF.

Only one count was recorded for this clone. The chain links TRBV7-9 to TRBJ2-2, with 9 bases that match TRBD1. CDR1 and CDR2 (germline): SEHNR, FQNEAQ (reference sequence). Trimming took 9 bases from V and 3 from J; bases not matched to a gene: 11. This CDR3 has 16 residues. The CDR3 region is CASASGTGRDTGELFF. In DNA form, the CDR3 reads TGTGCCAGTGCCTCCGGGACAGGGAGGGACACCGGGGAGCTGTTTTTT.

V is TRBV4-1 and J is TRBJ1-2; TRBD1 agrees at 8 bases. The V gene end was trimmed by 0 bases and the J gene end by 4 bases; junction bases not matched to a gene: 7. This CDR3 comprises 16 residues. The germline V gene encodes CDR1 MGHRA and CDR2 YSYEKL. The CDR3 DNA reads TGCGCCAGCAGCCAAGAAGCTGTGGGACAGGCCTATGGCTACACCTTC. Its translation is CASSQEAVGQAYGYTF.

The CDR3, as DNA: TGTGCCAGCAGACTTCCCTACACAGATACGCAGTATTTT. Encoded protein: CASRLPYTDTQYF. This chain connects TRBV28 to TRBJ2-3; D not certain. The CDR3 consists of 13 residues. V lost 6 bases and J 2 bases, leaving 9 bases between the germline ends. CDR1 and CDR2 (germline): MDHEN, SYDVKM.

This clone is a singleton in its sample. The V call is TRBV18, the J call TRBJ1-1; the match to TRBD1 covers 7 bases. Trimming at V came to 2 bases and at J to 1 base, leaving 7 bases not matched to a gene. CDR3 length equals 16 residues. CDR1 is KGHSH and CDR2 is LQKENI in the germline V gene. The CDR3 is CASSPLEGAGNTEAFF. The CDR3, as DNA: TGTGCCAGCTCACCATTGGAGGGGGCTGGGAACACTGAAGCTTTCTTT. The entire variable domain, with the rest obtained from reference TRBV18 and TRBJ1-1, is as follows: NAGVMQNPRHLVRRRGQEARLRCSPMKGHSHVYWYRQLPEEGLKFMVYLQKENIIDESGMPKERFSAEFPKEGPSILRIQQVVRGDSAAYFCASSPLEGAGNTEAFFGQGTRLTVV.

This rearrangement joins TRBV4-2 to TRBJ1-5, with a tentative D call TRBD1 (5 bases). Trimming cost V 4 bases and J 2 bases, with 12 bases left between them. Germline V gene sequence: CDR1 LGHNA, CDR2 YNFKEQ. The CDR3 runs to 15 residues. DNA of the CDR3: TGTGCCAGCAGCCTTGGGACGGCCGGCAATCAGCCCCAGCATTTT. Its translation: CASSLGTAGNQPQHF.

This chain joins TRBV5-6 and TRBJ1-1; 7 nucleotides agree with TRBD1. The CDR3 extends over 13 amino acids. The V gene end was trimmed by 5 bases and the J gene end by 5 bases; junction bases not matched to a gene: 6. From germline, CDR1 is SGHDT and CDR2 YYEEEE. The CDR3 region is CASRPTGRTEAFF. DNA for the CDR3: TGTGCCAGCAGACCGACAGGGAGGACTGAAGCTTTCTTT. Full variable domain (missing parts from reference TRBV5-6 and TRBJ1-1): DAGVTQSPTHLIKTRGQQVTLRCSPKSGHDTVSWYQQALGQGPQFIFQYYEEEERQRGNFPDRFSGHQFPNYSSELNVNALLLGDSALYLCASRPTGRTEAFFGQGTRLTVV.